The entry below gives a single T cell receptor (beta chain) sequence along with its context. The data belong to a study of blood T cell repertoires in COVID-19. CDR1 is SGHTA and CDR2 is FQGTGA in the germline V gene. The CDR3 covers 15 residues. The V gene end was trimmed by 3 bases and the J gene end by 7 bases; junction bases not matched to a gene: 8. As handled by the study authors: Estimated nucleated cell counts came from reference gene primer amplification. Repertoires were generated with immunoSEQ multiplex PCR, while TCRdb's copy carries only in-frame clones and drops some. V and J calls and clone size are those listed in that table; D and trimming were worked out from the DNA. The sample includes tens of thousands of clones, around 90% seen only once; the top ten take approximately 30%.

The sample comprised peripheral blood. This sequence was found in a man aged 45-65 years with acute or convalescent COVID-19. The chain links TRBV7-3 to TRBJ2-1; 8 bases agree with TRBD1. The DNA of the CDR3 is TGTGCCAGCAGCTTCGGACAGGGCGGAAGGAATGAGCAGTTCTTC. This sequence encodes CASSFGQGGRNEQFF. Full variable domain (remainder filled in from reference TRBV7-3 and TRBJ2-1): GAGVSQTPSNKVTEKGKYVELRCDPISGHTALYWYRQSLGQGPEFLIYFQGTGAADDSGLPNDRFFAVRPEGSVSTLKIQRTERGDSAVYLCASSFGQGGRNEQFFGPGTRLTVL.